The following is a T cell receptor (beta chain) sequence with its context. Its antigen is as yet unknown. The sample holds other DNA sequences that translate to the same CDR3. Clones were sequenced by immunoSEQ multiplex PCR, and TCRdb holds only the in-frame ones, with some missing. The sample has 2,500,000 or so clones; 93% are singletons. The source of the sample is a study of shared clonotypes between healthy human individuals. CDR1 and CDR2 from the germline V gene are SEHNR and FQNEAQ (reference sequence). V was clipped by 1 base and J by 4 bases, with 14 bases between them. CDR3 length: 15 residues. Points from the study as a whole: Having only a few donors restricted how much genetic and exposure-history diversity was captured.

The chain links TRBV7-9 to TRBJ2-7; D might be TRBD2 (6 bases). This clonotype was obtained from a man in his late teens or twenties in good health. Some clones in this sample may be carry-over from other donors' samples. The sample taken for sequencing was naive CD4+ T cells from PBMCs. The sample's subset: CD45RA+ positively selected. The CDR3 region is CASSLGVAGTYEQYF. In DNA, the CDR3 is TGTGCCAGCAGCTTAGGGGTAGCAGGGACTTACGAGCAGTACTTC.